One and the same sample provided the 14 T cell receptor beta chains below, sequenced in a study of T-cell reconstitution after alpha-beta-depleted transplantation in children (TCRdb year 2016). Libraries came from PCR. Instrument used: Illumina HiSeq 2500. TCR library preparation used molecular barcoding, with unique molecular identifiers applied to normalize quantification of the TCRbeta repertoire. TCRdb itself trimmed the public reads at Q25 with fastp, ran MiXCR and retained productive beta chains. Each CDR3 protein appears once, grouped with its most common genes and DNA. This sample gives 90,000 to 100,000 distinct CDR3 sequences in total; more than 20% of them show up just once. The leading ten clones occupy about a fifth of the sample. The treatment or condition label here, explained by the study, means: allogeneic hematopoietic cell transplantation with graft depleted of TCRalphabeta T cells and CD19 B cells.

The sequences come from PBMCs, collected before TCRalphabeta/CD19-depleted stem cell transplant. The receptors shown here come from a boy younger than 10 with acute lymphoblastic leukemia, due to receive a stem cell transplant.

The chain has TRBV6-2 or TRBV6-3 and TRBJ2-1; 10 bases match TRBD2. V gave up 6 bases and J gave up 4 bases; unmatched junction bases: 6. Germline values: CDR1 MNHEY, CDR2 SVGEGT. CDR3 length equals 15 residues. The CDR3 DNA reads TGTGCCAGCAGGGGGGCTAGCGGGAGTTACAATGAGCAGTTCTTC. Protein: CASRGASGSYNEQFF.

In this sample, this clonotype turned up a few times. This rearrangement joins TRBV7-2 to TRBJ2-1; 9 positions match TRBD2. The CDR3 is 15 residues long. With V trimmed by 2 bases and J by 9 bases, 8 bases remained unmatched. Germline-derived CDR1 and CDR2 are SGHTA and FQGNSA. The CDR3 sequence is CASSLRLAESGEQFF. The CDR3 DNA is TGTGCCAGCAGCTTACGACTAGCGGAGTCTGGTGAGCAGTTCTTC.

The sample holds one count of this clonotype. In DNA, the CDR3 is TGCGCCAGCAGCCAAGAACGGCAGGTTGACTCCTACGAGCAGTACTTC. It specifies CASSQERQVDSYEQYF. This chain links TRBV4-3 with TRBJ2-7, with D hard to call. The CDR3 is made up of 16 amino acids. V was shortened by 0 bases and J by 0 bases, with 12 bases between the two germline ends. CDR1 is LGHNA and CDR2 is YSLEER in the germline V gene.

The chain employs TRBV28 and TRBJ1-1; D possibly corresponds to TRBD1 (6 bases). CDR3 size: 14 residues. Trimming left V 5 bases short and J 1 base short, with 11 bases between. Looked up from germline, CDR1 is MDHEN and CDR2 is SYDVKM. This chain's CDR3 is CASSGGGTNTEAFF. For the CDR3, the DNA is TGTGCCAGCAGTGGGGGCGGCACGAACACTGAAGCTTTCTTT.

This chain joins TRBV12-3 or TRBV12-4 and TRBJ2-7; possible D gene TRBD1, 6 bases. Between the trimmed V and J ends, which lost 5 bases and 1 base, there was a span of 15 bases. The CDR3 contains 15 residues. The CDR3 spells CASSPRQAKSYEQYF. The CDR3 DNA reads TGTGCCAGCAGTCCAAGACAGGCTAAATCCTACGAGCAGTACTTC.

Details on this clonotype: Possible read error: a much larger clone is one base away. The V and J genes are TRBV29-1 and TRBJ2-5; 8 bases map to TRBD1. This CDR3 is built from 12 residues. With V trimmed by 4 bases and J by 3 bases, 1 base remained unmatched. In germline, CDR1 is SQVTM, CDR2 ANQGSEA. CDR3 sequence: CSVVDREETQYF. The CDR3 DNA reads as TGCAGCGTTGTGGACAGGGAAGAGACCCAGTACTTC.

The sample holds one count of this clonotype. V and J are TRBV14 and TRBJ2-4; maybe TRBD2 (5 bases). The CDR3 extends over 13 amino acids. Germline V gene lookup returns CDR1 SGHDN and CDR2 FVKESK. The germline V and J ends were trimmed by 4 bases and 8 bases, with 12 bases remaining between them. The CDR3 spells CASSRYSEDIQYF. The DNA for the CDR3 is TGTGCCAGCAGCCGCTACTCGGAGGACATTCAGTACTTC.

The rearrangement joins TRBV29-1 to TRBJ2-2; 7 bases map to TRBD1. Germline V gene lookup returns CDR1 SQVTM and CDR2 ANQGSEA. Trimming removed 1 base from V and 1 base from J; junction bases left unmatched: 6. The CDR3 has 16 amino acids. The CDR3 sequence is CSVEGPRDRNTGELFF. The CDR3 nucleotides are TGCAGCGTTGAAGGTCCACGGGACAGGAACACCGGGGAGCTGTTTTTT.

The chain couples TRBV20-1 to TRBJ2-1; D gene unclear. The CDR3 sequence is 15 residues long. Germline CDR1 and CDR2: DFQATT and SNEGSKA (reference sequence). The V end was cut by 3 bases, the J end by 12 bases, with 24 bases between. The chain's CDR3 is CSAREPSGTKDWQFF. Written as DNA, the CDR3 is TGCAGTGCTAGGGAGCCCTCGGGTACTAAAGATTGGCAGTTCTTC.

This clonotype was detected many times. The chain carries TRBV5-6 and TRBJ2-1, with D tentatively TRBD2 (6 bases). Trimming took 4 bases from V and 5 from J, leaving 19 bases between them. The CDR3 totals 16 residues. Germline V gives CDR1 SGHDT, CDR2 YYEEEE. The CDR3 is CASSPLSWTIDNEQFF. Written as DNA, the CDR3 is TGTGCCAGCAGCCCCCTTTCGTGGACTATAGACAATGAGCAGTTCTTC.

This sequence joins TRBV28 and TRBJ2-7; TRBD1 matches 7 bases. The CDR3 contains 14 residues. Germline V gene sequence: CDR1 MDHEN, CDR2 SYDVKM. Trimming cost V 6 bases and J 2 bases; bases outside gene matches: 7. In DNA, the CDR3 is TGTGCCAGCAGCTCACCGGACAGGACCTACGAGCAGTACTTC. Protein sequence: CASSSPDRTYEQYF.

The chain couples TRBV6-1 to TRBJ2-1, with TRBD2 identical over 8 bases. Germline CDR1 and CDR2: MNHNS and SASEGT. Trimming cost V 8 bases and J 1 base; bases outside gene matches: 10. There are 16 residues in the CDR3. CDR3 sequence reads: CASSGSGGRSYNEQFF. Written as DNA, the CDR3 is TGTGCCAGCTCAGGGTCTGGCGGGAGGTCCTACAATGAGCAGTTCTTC.

This clonotype was counted at least ten times. V and J are TRBV6-4 and TRBJ2-2, with 8 bases aligning to TRBD2. V lost 2 bases, J lost 4 bases, and 0 bases stayed unmatched. From germline, CDR1 is MRHNA and CDR2 SNTAGT. There are 14 residues in the CDR3. The CDR3 is CASSDGTSTGELFF. For the CDR3, the DNA is TGTGCCAGCAGTGACGGGACTAGCACCGGGGAGCTGTTTTTT.

The V call is TRBV28, the J call TRBJ2-2; 7 bases line up with TRBD1. Unmatched junction bases numbered 5, after V lost 3 bases and J lost 1 base. Germline V CDR1 and CDR2: MDHEN, SYDVKM. The CDR3 consists of 16 residues. CDR3 sequence (DNA): TGTGCCAGCAGTTTCGATAGGGGGCAGAACACCGGGGAGCTGTTTTTT. Residues: CASSFDRGQNTGELFF.